This is a list of T cell receptor beta chains from one sample in a study of T cell responses to AZD1222 COVID-19 vaccine. Produced via immunoSEQ multiplex PCR; TCRdb's table is partial and in-frame only. The table includes over 130,000 clones, 90% to 95% detected once. Specimen: peripheral blood, collected 28 days after the second AZD1222 dose. The receptors were sampled from an adult who received the AZD1222 COVID-19 vaccine. Each CDR3 is given with its conserved first and last residue. A D gene is named only where the DNA matches it firmly. Clone size is stated in some rows and not others, as once, few, many or a class when expanded.

CDR3aa: CASSEGSSGRRDTQYF
CDR3nt: TGTGCCAGCAGTGAAGGGTCTAGCGGGAGGAGAGATACGCAGTATTTT
abundance: NA
len: 16
v_gene: TRBV6-1
d_gene: TRBD2
j_gene: TRBJ2-3

CDR3aa: CASSYQGGSPLHF
CDR3nt: TGTGCCAGCAGTTACCAGGGGGGTTCACCCCTCCACTTT
abundance: once
len: 13
v_gene: TRBV6-5
d_gene: TRBD1
j_gene: TRBJ1-6

CDR3aa: CASSPSPTGVGTEAFF
CDR3nt: TGTGCCAGCAGTCCATCTCCAACAGGGGTGGGCACTGAAGCTTTCTTT
abundance: NA
len: 16
v_gene: TRBV27
d_gene: TRBD1
j_gene: TRBJ1-1

CDR3aa: CASSPRVSSTDTQYF
CDR3nt: TGTGCCAGCAGCCCCAGGGTGTCTAGCACAGATACGCAGTATTTT
abundance: NA
len: 15
v_gene: TRBV14
d_gene: NA
j_gene: TRBJ2-3

CDR3aa: CASSPSGTYEQYF
CDR3nt: TGTGCCAGCAGCCCTAGCGGGACCTACGAGCAGTACTTC
abundance: NA
len: 13
v_gene: TRBV7-9
d_gene: TRBD2
j_gene: TRBJ2-7

CDR3aa: CASTVGESYEQYF
CDR3nt: TGTGCCAGCACTGTCGGAGAGTCCTACGAGCAGTACTTC
abundance: NA
len: 13
v_gene: TRBV5-6
d_gene: NA
j_gene: TRBJ2-7

CDR3aa: CASSTSGSTGNTIYF
CDR3nt: TGTGCCAGCAGTACAAGTGGAAGTACTGGAAACACCATATATTTT
abundance: NA
len: 15
v_gene: TRBV27
d_gene: NA
j_gene: TRBJ1-3

CDR3aa: CASSLTLGQLGETQYF
CDR3nt: TGTGCCAGCAGCTTGACACTGGGACAGCTCGGGGAGACCCAGTACTTC
abundance: NA
len: 16
v_gene: TRBV5-8
d_gene: TRBD1
j_gene: TRBJ2-5

CDR3aa: CASSLKTSGSESYEQYF
CDR3nt: TGTGCCAGCAGCTTGAAGACTAGCGGGAGCGAGTCCTACGAGCAGTACTTC
abundance: NA
len: 17
v_gene: TRBV5-8
d_gene: TRBD2
j_gene: TRBJ2-7

CDR3aa: CASSPYSGGGSNEQFF
CDR3nt: TGTGCCAGCTCACCATATAGCGGAGGGGGCTCCAATGAGCAGTTCTTC
abundance: once
len: 16
v_gene: TRBV18
d_gene: NA
j_gene: TRBJ2-1

CDR3aa: CASSSSGRRDTGELFF
CDR3nt: TGTGCCAGCAGCTCCAGCGGGAGACGGGACACCGGGGAGCTGTTTTTT
abundance: once
len: 16
v_gene: TRBV5-6
d_gene: TRBD2
j_gene: TRBJ2-2

CDR3aa: CASSLGAAGNTEAFF
CDR3nt: TGTGCCAGCAGCTTAGGGGCAGCTGGAAACACTGAAGCTTTCTTT
abundance: NA
len: 15
v_gene: TRBV7-2
d_gene: NA
j_gene: TRBJ1-1

CDR3aa: CASSVGQGAYEQYF
CDR3nt: TGTGCCAGCAGCGTAGGTCAGGGGGCGTACGAGCAGTACTTC
abundance: NA
len: 14
v_gene: TRBV9
d_gene: TRBD1
j_gene: TRBJ2-7

CDR3aa: CASSYSENTEAFF
CDR3nt: TGTGCCAGCAGTTACTCGGAGAACACTGAAGCTTTCTTT
abundance: NA
len: 13
v_gene: TRBV6-5
d_gene: NA
j_gene: TRBJ1-1

CDR3aa: CASSRTIYQETQYF
CDR3nt: TGTGCCAGCAGTCGGACTATTTACCAAGAGACCCAGTACTTC
abundance: NA
len: 14
v_gene: TRBV5-4
d_gene: NA
j_gene: TRBJ2-5

CDR3aa: CASSQDTSGRVYTGELFF
CDR3nt: TGCGCCAGCAGCCAAGACACTAGCGGGAGGGTTTACACCGGGGAGCTGTTTTTT
abundance: NA
len: 18
v_gene: TRBV4-1
d_gene: TRBD2
j_gene: TRBJ2-2

CDR3aa: CASSWHSQETQYF
CDR3nt: TGTGCCAGTAGTTGGCACAGTCAAGAGACCCAGTACTTC
abundance: NA
len: 13
v_gene: TRBV19
d_gene: NA
j_gene: TRBJ2-5

CDR3aa: CAIRADNSGNTIYF
CDR3nt: TGTGCCATCCGAGCGGACAACTCTGGAAACACCATATATTTT
abundance: NA
len: 14
v_gene: TRBV10-3
d_gene: NA
j_gene: TRBJ1-3

CDR3aa: CASSRTGDANTEAFF
CDR3nt: TGCGCCAGCAGCCGCACAGGGGACGCGAACACTGAAGCTTTCTTT
abundance: NA
len: 15
v_gene: TRBV4-1
d_gene: TRBD1
j_gene: TRBJ1-1

CDR3aa: CAAEDRTNTEAFF
CDR3nt: TGTGCCGCAGAGGACAGGACGAACACTGAAGCTTTCTTT
abundance: NA
len: 13
v_gene: TRBV10-3
d_gene: TRBD1
j_gene: TRBJ1-1

CDR3aa: CASSLVGSAYEQYF
CDR3nt: TGTGCCAGCAGTCTAGTTGGATCCGCCTACGAGCAGTACTTC
abundance: NA
len: 14
v_gene: TRBV28
d_gene: NA
j_gene: TRBJ2-7

CDR3aa: CASSNRREGYTF
CDR3nt: TGTGCCAGCAGCAATAGACGTGAGGGCTACACCTTC
abundance: NA
len: 12
v_gene: TRBV5-6
d_gene: NA
j_gene: TRBJ1-2

CDR3aa: CASSLGEGLNQPQHF
CDR3nt: TGTGCCAGTAGTTTAGGCGAGGGGCTAAATCAGCCCCAGCATTTT
abundance: once
len: 15
v_gene: TRBV28
d_gene: NA
j_gene: TRBJ1-5

CDR3aa: CASSLRRTSTDTQYF
CDR3nt: TGTGCCAGCAGTTTACGACGGACTAGCACAGATACGCAGTATTTT
abundance: NA
len: 15
v_gene: TRBV27
d_gene: NA
j_gene: TRBJ2-3

CDR3aa: CASSYTRDRRENGYTF
CDR3nt: TGTGCCAGCAGTTACACGAGGGACAGGCGGGAGAACGGCTACACCTTC
abundance: NA
len: 16
v_gene: TRBV6-6
d_gene: TRBD1
j_gene: TRBJ1-2

CDR3aa: CASSLPMGTQFTGELFF
CDR3nt: TGTGCCAGCAGTTTACCGATGGGGACTCAATTCACCGGGGAGCTGTTTTTT
abundance: NA
len: 17
v_gene: TRBV28
d_gene: NA
j_gene: TRBJ2-2

CDR3aa: CASSQDRASGIYNEQFF
CDR3nt: TGTGCCAGCAGCCAAGATCGGGCTAGCGGGATTTACAATGAGCAGTTCTTC
abundance: NA
len: 17
v_gene: TRBV3-1/TRBV3-2
d_gene: TRBD2
j_gene: TRBJ2-1

CDR3aa: CASSQDFPGAGNTIYF
CDR3nt: TGTGCCAGCAGCCAAGATTTTCCAGGAGCTGGAAACACCATATATTTT
abundance: once
len: 16
v_gene: TRBV14
d_gene: NA
j_gene: TRBJ1-3

CDR3aa: CSVSRGEGRTEAFF
CDR3nt: TGCAGCGTCTCGAGGGGGGAGGGTAGGACTGAAGCTTTCTTT
abundance: NA
len: 14
v_gene: TRBV29-1
d_gene: NA
j_gene: TRBJ1-1

CDR3aa: CASSRTGDQPQHF
CDR3nt: TGTGCCAGCTCGAGGACCGGCGATCAGCCCCAGCATTTT
abundance: NA
len: 13
v_gene: TRBV27
d_gene: NA
j_gene: TRBJ1-5

CDR3aa: CASTFAASPGMNTEAFF
CDR3nt: TGTGCCAGCACGTTCGCAGCCTCGCCCGGTATGAACACTGAAGCTTTCTTT
abundance: NA
len: 17
v_gene: TRBV2
d_gene: NA
j_gene: TRBJ1-1

CDR3aa: CASSQDPGAGGPQEQYF
CDR3nt: TGTGCCAGCAGCCAAGATCCGGGAGCGGGAGGGCCCCAAGAGCAGTACTTC
abundance: NA
len: 17
v_gene: TRBV4-2
d_gene: TRBD2
j_gene: TRBJ2-7

CDR3aa: CASSLEVRGSQYF
CDR3nt: TGTGCCAGCAGCTTGGAAGTTCGGGGCTCCCAGTACTTC
abundance: few
len: 13
v_gene: TRBV5-8
d_gene: NA
j_gene: TRBJ2-7

CDR3aa: CASNAGWGGYTF
CDR3nt: TGTGCCAGCAACGCGGGGTGGGGTGGCTACACCTTC
abundance: NA
len: 12
v_gene: TRBV7-9
d_gene: NA
j_gene: TRBJ1-2

CDR3aa: CASSPLPGDLETQYF
CDR3nt: TGTGCCAGCTCACCCCTGCCCGGGGATCTCGAGACCCAGTACTTC
abundance: NA
len: 15
v_gene: TRBV18
d_gene: NA
j_gene: TRBJ2-5

CDR3aa: CASSPDSTQETQYF
CDR3nt: TGCGCCAGCAGCCCGGACTCCACCCAAGAGACCCAGTACTTC
abundance: NA
len: 14
v_gene: TRBV4-3
d_gene: NA
j_gene: TRBJ2-5

CDR3aa: CASSQWGRGDEKLFF
CDR3nt: TGCGCCAGCAGCCAATGGGGCAGGGGAGATGAAAAACTGTTTTTT
abundance: NA
len: 15
v_gene: TRBV4-1
d_gene: NA
j_gene: TRBJ1-4

CDR3aa: CAISEDSSNQPQHF
CDR3nt: TGTGCCATCAGTGAGGACAGTAGCAATCAGCCCCAGCATTTT
abundance: NA
len: 14
v_gene: TRBV10-3
d_gene: NA
j_gene: TRBJ1-5

CDR3aa: CASSIRRDTGELFF
CDR3nt: TGTGCCAGTAGTATAAGGAGGGACACCGGGGAGCTGTTTTTT
abundance: once
len: 14
v_gene: TRBV19
d_gene: NA
j_gene: TRBJ2-2

CDR3aa: CASKTVNNSPLHF
CDR3nt: TGTGCCAGCAAAACAGTTAATAATTCACCCCTCCACTTT
abundance: NA
len: 13
v_gene: TRBV6-5
d_gene: NA
j_gene: TRBJ1-6

CDR3aa: CASSLARPQETQYF
CDR3nt: TGTGCCAGCAGCTTAGCTAGACCCCAAGAGACCCAGTACTTC
abundance: NA
len: 14
v_gene: TRBV11-2
d_gene: NA
j_gene: TRBJ2-5

CDR3aa: CASSQTRVDLGPQHF
CDR3nt: TGTGCCAGCAGCCAAACCAGGGTGGACCTAGGGCCCCAGCATTTT
abundance: NA
len: 15
v_gene: TRBV4-2
d_gene: NA
j_gene: TRBJ1-5

CDR3aa: CASSETGGAHNYGYTF
CDR3nt: TGTGCCAGCAGCGAAACGGGGGGCGCCCATAACTATGGCTACACCTTC
abundance: NA
len: 16
v_gene: TRBV7-2
d_gene: NA
j_gene: TRBJ1-2

CDR3aa: CATSRARDRLNEKLFF
CDR3nt: TGTGCCACCAGCAGAGCCCGGGACAGGCTTAATGAAAAACTGTTTTTT
abundance: once
len: 16
v_gene: TRBV15
d_gene: TRBD1
j_gene: TRBJ1-4

CDR3aa: CATSRDRTAVSNQPQHF
CDR3nt: TGTGCCACCAGCAGAGATCGGACAGCCGTTAGCAATCAGCCCCAGCATTTT
abundance: NA
len: 17
v_gene: TRBV15
d_gene: NA
j_gene: TRBJ1-5

CDR3aa: CASTVPAGANVLTF
CDR3nt: TGTGCCAGCACCGTACCGGCTGGGGCCAACGTCCTGACTTTC
abundance: once
len: 14
v_gene: TRBV5-8
d_gene: NA
j_gene: TRBJ2-6

CDR3aa: CASSTARNQPQHF
CDR3nt: TGTGCCAGTAGTACGGCGAGGAATCAGCCCCAGCATTTT
abundance: NA
len: 13
v_gene: TRBV19
d_gene: NA
j_gene: TRBJ1-5

CDR3aa: CASSQGNYGYTF
CDR3nt: TGCGCCAGCAGCCAAGGAAACTATGGCTACACCTTC
abundance: NA
len: 12
v_gene: TRBV4-1
d_gene: NA
j_gene: TRBJ1-2

CDR3aa: CASSLVIGGYTF
CDR3nt: TGTGCCAGCAGTCTAGTAATAGGTGGCTACACCTTC
abundance: NA
len: 12
v_gene: TRBV28
d_gene: NA
j_gene: TRBJ1-2

CDR3aa: CASARTFSGNTIYF
CDR3nt: TGTGCCAGCGCCCGGACATTCTCTGGAAACACCATATATTTT
abundance: NA
len: 14
v_gene: TRBV4-2
d_gene: NA
j_gene: TRBJ1-3

CDR3aa: CASSPVTSGELFF
CDR3nt: TGTGCCAGCAGCCCCGTAACGTCCGGGGAGCTGTTTTTT
abundance: NA
len: 13
v_gene: TRBV7-2
d_gene: NA
j_gene: TRBJ2-2

CDR3aa: CASSPVGGGYGYTF
CDR3nt: TGTGCCAGTAGTCCGGTGGGCGGAGGTTATGGCTACACCTTC
abundance: NA
len: 14
v_gene: TRBV19
d_gene: NA
j_gene: TRBJ1-2

CDR3aa: CAISELDRGPLNEQFF
CDR3nt: TGTGCCATCAGTGAGCTGGACAGGGGGCCCCTGAATGAGCAGTTCTTC
abundance: once
len: 16
v_gene: TRBV10-3
d_gene: TRBD1
j_gene: TRBJ2-1

CDR3aa: CASSPNPGQPRLGYTF
CDR3nt: TGTGCCAGCAGCCCAAACCCGGGACAGCCCCGACTTGGCTACACCTTC
abundance: NA
len: 16
v_gene: TRBV5-5
d_gene: TRBD1
j_gene: TRBJ1-2

CDR3aa: CSVEQGRFYTEAFF
CDR3nt: TGCAGCGTTGAACAGGGGCGTTTCTACACTGAAGCTTTCTTT
abundance: NA
len: 14
v_gene: TRBV29-1
d_gene: NA
j_gene: TRBJ1-1